The clone carrying this T cell receptor (beta chain) was observed at least ten times. Its specificity is not known. The sample originates from a study of spatial heterogeneity in lung cancer. Study results and limitations: Counts of expanded intratumoral alpha and beta TCRs tracked tumor mutation counts.

From the 5' RACE reads, TCRdb called clonotypes with MiXCR, one entry per CDR3 protein. The sample yields about 100,000 distinct CDR3 sequences, roughly 4.5% seen once. Germline V lookup: CDR1 MNHNS, CDR2 SASEGT. The CDR3 length is 14 residues. Trimming removed 6 bases at V and 0 bases at J, with 9 bases between. The time point: sample taken at primary tumor resection. Sequenced here: lung tumor tissue, sampled at surgery. The sequence came from a male donor with early-stage non-small cell lung cancer. The J gene is TRBJ1-3, the V gene TRBV6-1; D ambiguous. The CDR3 bases are TGTGCCAGCAGAGACTGGTACTCTGGAAACACCATATATTTT. Translating it yields CASRDWYSGNTIYF.